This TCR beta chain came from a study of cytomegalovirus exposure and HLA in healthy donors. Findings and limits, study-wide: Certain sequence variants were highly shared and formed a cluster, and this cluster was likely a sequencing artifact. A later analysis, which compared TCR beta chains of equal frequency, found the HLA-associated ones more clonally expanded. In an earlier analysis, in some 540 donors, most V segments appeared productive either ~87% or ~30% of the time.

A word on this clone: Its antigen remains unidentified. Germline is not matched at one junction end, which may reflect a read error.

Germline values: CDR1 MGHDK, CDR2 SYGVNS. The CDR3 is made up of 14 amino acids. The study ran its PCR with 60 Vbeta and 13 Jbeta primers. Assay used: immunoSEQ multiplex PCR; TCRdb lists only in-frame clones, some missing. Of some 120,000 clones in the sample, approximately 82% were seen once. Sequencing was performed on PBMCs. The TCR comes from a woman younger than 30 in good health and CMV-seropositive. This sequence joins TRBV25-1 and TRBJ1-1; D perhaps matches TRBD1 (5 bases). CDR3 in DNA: TGTGCCAGCAACCCCCCGGGGGTGACGCCGCCAATCTTATTT. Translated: CASNPPGVTPPILF.